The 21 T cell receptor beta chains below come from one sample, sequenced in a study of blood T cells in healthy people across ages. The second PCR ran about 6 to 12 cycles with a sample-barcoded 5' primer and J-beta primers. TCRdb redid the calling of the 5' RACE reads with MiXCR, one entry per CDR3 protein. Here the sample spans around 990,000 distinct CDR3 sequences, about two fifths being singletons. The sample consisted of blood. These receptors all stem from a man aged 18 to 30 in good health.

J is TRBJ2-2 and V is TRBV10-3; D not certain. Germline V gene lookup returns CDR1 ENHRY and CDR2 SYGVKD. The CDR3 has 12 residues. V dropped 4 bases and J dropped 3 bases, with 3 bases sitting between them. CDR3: CAISVDTGELFF. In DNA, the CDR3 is TGTGCCATCAGTGTGGACACCGGGGAGCTGTTTTTT.

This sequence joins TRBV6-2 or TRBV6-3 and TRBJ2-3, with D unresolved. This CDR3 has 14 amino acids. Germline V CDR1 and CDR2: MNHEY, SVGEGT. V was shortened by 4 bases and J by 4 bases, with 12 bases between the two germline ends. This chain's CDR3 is CASSFAEIPDTQYF. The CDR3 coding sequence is TGTGCCAGCAGTTTCGCTGAGATCCCAGATACGCAGTATTTT.

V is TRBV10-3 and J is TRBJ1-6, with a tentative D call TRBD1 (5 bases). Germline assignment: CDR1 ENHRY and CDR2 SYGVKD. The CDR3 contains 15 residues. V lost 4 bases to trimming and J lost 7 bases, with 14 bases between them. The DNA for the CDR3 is TGTGCCATCAGTGCATCGGCCGGGGACAATTCACCCCTCCACTTT. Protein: CAISASAGDNSPLHF.

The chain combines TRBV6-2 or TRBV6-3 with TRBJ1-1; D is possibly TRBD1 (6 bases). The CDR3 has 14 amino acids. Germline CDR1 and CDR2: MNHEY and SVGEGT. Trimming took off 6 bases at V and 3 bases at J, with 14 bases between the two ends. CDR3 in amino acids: CASSPLQGDTEAFF. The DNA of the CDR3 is TGTGCCAGCAGCCCACTACAGGGTGACACTGAAGCTTTCTTT.

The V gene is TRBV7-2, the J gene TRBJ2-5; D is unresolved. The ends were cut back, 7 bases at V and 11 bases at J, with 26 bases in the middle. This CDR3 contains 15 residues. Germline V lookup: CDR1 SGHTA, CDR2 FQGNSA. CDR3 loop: CASKLTSVGTYKQYF. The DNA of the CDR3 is TGTGCCAGCAAGCTTACTTCGGTCGGTACCTACAAGCAGTACTTC.

The CDR3 DNA reads TGTGCCATCAGTGAGAGGGGCCGGGGAGAGACCCAGTACTTC. This codes for CAISERGRGETQYF. The chain joins TRBV10-3 to TRBJ2-7, with D possibly being TRBD1 or TRBD2 (5 bases each). The J call is uncertain, as TRBJ2-5 better fits the DNA end. Germline assignment: CDR1 ENHRY and CDR2 SYGVKD. The CDR3 is made up of 14 amino acids.

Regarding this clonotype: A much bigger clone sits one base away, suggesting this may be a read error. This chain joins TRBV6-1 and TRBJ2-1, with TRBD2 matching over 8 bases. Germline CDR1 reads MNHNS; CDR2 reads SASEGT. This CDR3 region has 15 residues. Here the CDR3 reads CASSELAGSYNGQFF. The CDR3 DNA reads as TGTGCCAGCAGTGAACTAGCGGGCTCCTACAATGGGCAGTTCTTC.

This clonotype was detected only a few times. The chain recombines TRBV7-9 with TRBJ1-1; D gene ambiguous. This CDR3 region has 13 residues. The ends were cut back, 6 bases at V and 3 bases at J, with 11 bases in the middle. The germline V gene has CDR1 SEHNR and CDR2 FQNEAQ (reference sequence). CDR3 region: CASRPDGYTEAFF. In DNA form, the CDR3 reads TGTGCCAGCAGACCCGACGGCTACACTGAAGCTTTCTTT.

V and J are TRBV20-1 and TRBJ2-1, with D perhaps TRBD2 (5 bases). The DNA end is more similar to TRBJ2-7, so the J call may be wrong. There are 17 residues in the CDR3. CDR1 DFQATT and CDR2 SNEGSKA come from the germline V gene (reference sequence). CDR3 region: CSARDIFLGGSYNEQYF. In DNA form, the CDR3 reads TGCAGTGCTAGAGATATTTTTCTAGGAGGCTCCTACAATGAGCAGTACTTC.

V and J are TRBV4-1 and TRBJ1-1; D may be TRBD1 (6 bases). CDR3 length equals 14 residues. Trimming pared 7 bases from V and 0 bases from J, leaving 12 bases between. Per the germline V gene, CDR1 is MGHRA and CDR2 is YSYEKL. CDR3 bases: TGCGCCAGCATGGACAGACTCATGAACACTGAAGCTTTCTTT. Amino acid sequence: CASMDRLMNTEAFF.

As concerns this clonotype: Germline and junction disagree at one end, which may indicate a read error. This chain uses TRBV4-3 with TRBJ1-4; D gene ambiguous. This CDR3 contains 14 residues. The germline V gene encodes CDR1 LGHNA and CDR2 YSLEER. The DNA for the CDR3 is TGCGCCAGCAGCTCGAGGCCAACTAATGATAAACTGTTTTTT. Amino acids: CASSSRPTNDKLFF.

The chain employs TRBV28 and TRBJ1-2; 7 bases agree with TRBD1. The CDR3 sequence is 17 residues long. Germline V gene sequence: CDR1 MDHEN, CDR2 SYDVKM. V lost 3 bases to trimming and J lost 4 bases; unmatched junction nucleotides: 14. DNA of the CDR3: TGTGCCAGCAGTTTTAACAGACAGGGCCCTTCGAGCTATGGCTACACCTTC. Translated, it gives CASSFNRQGPSSYGYTF.

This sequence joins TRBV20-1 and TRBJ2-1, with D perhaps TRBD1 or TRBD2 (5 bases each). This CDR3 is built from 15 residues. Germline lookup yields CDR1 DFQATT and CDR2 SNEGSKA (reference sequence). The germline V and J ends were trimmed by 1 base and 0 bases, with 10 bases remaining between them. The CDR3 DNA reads TGCAGTGCTAGAGGGGACGTGAGCTCCTACAATGAGCAGTTCTTC. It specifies CSARGDVSSYNEQFF.

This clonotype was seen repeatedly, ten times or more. The CDR3 bases are TGTGCCAGCAGCAAAAAGGTTGGCAATCAGCCCCAGCATTTT. Its translation: CASSKKVGNQPQHF. The chain uses TRBV21-1 and TRBJ1-5. TRBV21-1 is a listed pseudogene. The CDR3 length is 14 residues.

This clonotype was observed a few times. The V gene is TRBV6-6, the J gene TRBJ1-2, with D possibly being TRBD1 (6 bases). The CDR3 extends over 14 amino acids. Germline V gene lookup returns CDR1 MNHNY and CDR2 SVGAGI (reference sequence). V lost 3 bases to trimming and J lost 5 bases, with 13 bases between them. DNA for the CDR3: TGTGCCAGCAGTTATTACAGGGTGGGGTATGGCTACACCTTC. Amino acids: CASSYYRVGYGYTF.

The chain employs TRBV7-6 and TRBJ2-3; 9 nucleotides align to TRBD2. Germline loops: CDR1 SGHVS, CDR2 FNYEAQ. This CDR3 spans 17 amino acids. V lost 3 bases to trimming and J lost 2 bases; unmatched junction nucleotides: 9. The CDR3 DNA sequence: TGTGCCAGCAGCTTTAGCGGGGGTACCGTAAACACAGATACGCAGTATTTT. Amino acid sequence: CASSFSGGTVNTDTQYF.

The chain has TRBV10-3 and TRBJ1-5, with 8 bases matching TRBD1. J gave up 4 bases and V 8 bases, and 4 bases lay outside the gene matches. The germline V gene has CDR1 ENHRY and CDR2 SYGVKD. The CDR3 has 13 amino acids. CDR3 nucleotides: TGTGCCATCGGACAGGGTTCGAATCAGCCCCAGCATTTT. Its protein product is CAIGQGSNQPQHF.

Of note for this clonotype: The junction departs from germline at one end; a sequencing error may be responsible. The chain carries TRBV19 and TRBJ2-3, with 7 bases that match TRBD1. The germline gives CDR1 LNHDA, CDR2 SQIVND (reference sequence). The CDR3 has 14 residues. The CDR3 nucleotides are TGTGCCAGTAGTACAGGGGTGGGGACAGATGCGCAGTATTTT. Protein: CASSTGVGTDAQYF.

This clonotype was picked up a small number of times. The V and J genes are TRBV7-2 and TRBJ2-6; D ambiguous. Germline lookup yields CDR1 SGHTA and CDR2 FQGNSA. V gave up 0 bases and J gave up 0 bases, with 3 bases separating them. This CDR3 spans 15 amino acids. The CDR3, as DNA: TGTGCCAGCAGCTTAGCTCTCTCTGGGGCCAACGTCCTGACTTTC. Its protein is CASSLALSGANVLTF.

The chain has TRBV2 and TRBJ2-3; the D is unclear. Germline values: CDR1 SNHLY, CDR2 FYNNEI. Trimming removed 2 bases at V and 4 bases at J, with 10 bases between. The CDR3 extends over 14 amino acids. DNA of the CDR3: TGTGCCAGCAGTGAACTCCCAGGCGCAGATACGCAGTATTTT. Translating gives CASSELPGADTQYF.

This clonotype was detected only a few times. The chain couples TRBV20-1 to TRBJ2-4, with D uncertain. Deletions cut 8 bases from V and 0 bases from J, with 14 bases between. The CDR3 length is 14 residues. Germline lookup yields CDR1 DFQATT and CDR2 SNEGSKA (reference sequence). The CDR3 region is CSTGHRVAKNIQYF. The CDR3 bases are TGCAGTACCGGGCACCGAGTAGCCAAAAACATTCAGTACTTC.